One sample yielded the 22 T cell receptor beta chains listed below, sequenced in a study of beta chain features in type 1 diabetes. Study-level findings and limits: Shorter TCRB CDR3s, moderately but significantly so, were found in Type 1 diabetes patients in all four CD4+ subsets.

Their cognate antigens are unknown. Expressed TCRB transcripts were sequenced because the isolated RNA had all been reverse transcribed beforehand. Data came from immunoSEQ multiplex PCR; TCRdb stores just in-frame clones and leaves some out. The sample holds 130,000 or so clones, 9% seen once. Source material: central memory CD4+ T cells from blood. These receptors originate from a man aged 25 to 40 with type 1 diabetes.

This chain joins TRBV6-5 and TRBJ2-5, with TRBD1 as a possible D gene (5 bases). CDR1 is MNHEY and CDR2 is SVGAGI in the germline V gene. Trimming stripped 7 bases from V and 2 bases from J, with 8 bases between. The CDR3 consists of 12 residues. This chain's CDR3 is CASKTEQETQYF. CDR3 DNA: TGTGCCAGCAAGACAGAACAAGAGACCCAGTACTTC.

This chain connects TRBV4-2 to TRBJ2-6; tentatively, D is TRBD2 (6 bases). CDR3 size: 14 residues. The germline V gene has CDR1 LGHNA and CDR2 YNFKEQ. Trimming cost V 4 bases and J 3 bases, with 7 bases left between them. The CDR3 DNA reads TGTGCCAGCAGCCCCGGGAGTGGGGCCAACGTCCTGACTTTC. Translated, it gives CASSPGSGANVLTF.

This clone occurred a few times. This rearrangement joins TRBV6-5 to TRBJ1-1; TRBD1 aligns across 7 bases. This CDR3 has 15 amino acids. J lost 1 base, V lost 4 bases, and 6 bases had no gene match. CDR1 is MNHEY and CDR2 is SVGAGI in the germline V gene. CDR3 bases: TGTGCCAGCAGTTCCCCTGGGACAGAGAACACTGAAGCTTTCTTT. Translation gives CASSSPGTENTEAFF.

The rearrangement joins TRBV5-1 to TRBJ2-5; D remains unclear. The CDR3 is 15 residues long. Trimming shortened V by 4 bases and J by 3 bases, and 16 bases separated the two germline ends. Per germline, CDR1 SGHRS and CDR2 YFSETQ. The CDR3 DNA sequence: TGCGCCAGCAGCCTCGGGTCAAACCCTAAAGAGACCCAGTACTTC. Protein product: CASSLGSNPKETQYF.

This clone was recorded a few times. The gene calls are TRBV7-3 and TRBJ2-5; 9 bases are shared with TRBD1. J was trimmed by 5 bases and V by 4 bases; bases with no gene match: 2. The CDR3 covers 13 residues. From germline, CDR1 is SGHTA and CDR2 FQGTGA. CDR3 in amino acids: CASSYTGGETQYF. CDR3 DNA sequence: TGTGCCAGCAGCTATACAGGGGGCGAGACCCAGTACTTC.

The rearrangement uses TRBV28 and TRBJ2-7, with D possibly matching TRBD1 (6 bases). V gave up 2 bases and J gave up 1 base, with 15 bases separating them. Germline V CDR1 and CDR2: MDHEN, SYDVKM. The CDR3 loop spans 16 amino acids. The CDR3 DNA sequence: TGTGCCAGCAGTTTAAATAGACTGGGGGCGTCCTACGAGCAGTACTTC. As protein: CASSLNRLGASYEQYF. Supplemented by reference TRBV28 and TRBJ2-7, the full variable domain reads DVKVTQSSRYLVKRTGEKVFLECVQDMDHENMFWYRQDPGLGLRLIYFSYDVKMKEKGDIPEGYSVSREKKERFSLILESASTNQTSMYLCASSLNRLGASYEQYFGPGTRLTVT.

The rearrangement joins TRBV6-1 to TRBJ1-6; 7 bases map to TRBD1. Germline CDR1 and CDR2: MNHNS and SASEGT. This CDR3 is 16 amino acids long. Germline trimming cut 2 bases from V and 7 bases from J; bases unmatched to any gene: 8. Written as DNA, the CDR3 is TGTGCCAGCAGTGAACCGGGACAGTGGGGGAATTCACCCCTCCACTTT. It yields the protein CASSEPGQWGNSPLHF.

The rearrangement joins TRBV6-5 to TRBJ2-1; tentatively, D is TRBD2 (5 bases). V was shortened by 2 bases and J by 10 bases, with 18 bases between the two germline ends. Germline values: CDR1 MNHEY, CDR2 SVGAGI. This CDR3 spans 15 amino acids. CDR3 sequence: CASSYTITSFGEQFF. CDR3 bases: TGTGCCAGCAGTTACACCATTACTAGTTTCGGGGAGCAGTTCTTC.

There are many counts of this clone. The V gene is TRBV5-1, the J gene TRBJ1-5; D call uncertain. Germline V lookup: CDR1 SGHRS, CDR2 YFSETQ. The CDR3 runs 14 residues. V lost 4 bases and J 6 bases, leaving 14 bases between the germline ends. The CDR3 DNA reads as TGCGCCAGCAGCGACGGACTTAGTGGTCAGCCCCAGCATTTT. It encodes CASSDGLSGQPQHF.

This clone came up a few times. The rearrangement uses TRBV2 and TRBJ2-5; D is unclear. The CDR3 totals 13 residues. V gave up 4 bases and J gave up 0 bases, with 6 bases separating them. Germline loops: CDR1 SNHLY, CDR2 FYNNEI. CDR3 in DNA: TGTGCCAGCAGTGGAACGGACCAAGAGACCCAGTACTTC. Amino acid sequence: CASSGTDQETQYF.

The chain is built from TRBV30 and TRBJ2-5, with unresolved D. This CDR3 is built from 13 residues. Trimming removed 0 bases at V and 3 bases at J, with 8 bases between. CDR1 GTSNPN and CDR2 SVGIG come from the germline V gene (reference sequence). The CDR3 is CAWSVLVEETQYF. CDR3 sequence (DNA): TGTGCCTGGAGTGTTCTAGTCGAAGAGACCCAGTACTTC. Filled out from reference TRBV30 and TRBJ2-5, the complete variable domain reads SQTIHQWPATLVQPVGSPLSLECTVEGTSNPNLYWYRQAAGRGLQLLFYSVGIGQISSEVPQNLSASRPQDRQFILSSKKLLLSDSGFYLCAWSVLVEETQYFGPGTRLLVL.

This clone showed up just a few times. The chain has TRBV28 and TRBJ2-6, with D uncertain. This CDR3 has 15 residues. Trimming stripped 2 bases from V and 0 bases from J, with 5 bases between. CDR1 is MDHEN and CDR2 is SYDVKM in the germline V gene. In DNA, the CDR3 is TGTGCCAGCAGTTTAACAGCCTCTGGGGCCAACGTCCTGACTTTC. This translates into CASSLTASGANVLTF.

This clone appeared a few times. In the same sample, other DNA sequences code for this CDR3. The genes are TRBV28 and TRBJ1-3; 8 bases map to TRBD1. The CDR3 loop spans 14 amino acids. The germline gives CDR1 MDHEN, CDR2 SYDVKM. With V trimmed by 5 bases and J by 4 bases, 4 bases remained unmatched. CDR3 bases: TGTGCCAGCAGTCTGGACAGGGCGGGAAACACCATATATTTT. Its translation is CASSLDRAGNTIYF.

This clone was detected a few times. V is TRBV15 and J is TRBJ1-5, with 7 bases identical to TRBD1. This CDR3 spans 16 amino acids. CDR1 is LNHNV and CDR2 is YYDKDF in the germline V gene (reference sequence). J was trimmed by 4 bases and V by 0 bases; bases with no gene match: 6. CDR3 bases: TGTGCCACCAGCAGAGAAGGGGACAGTCTAAATCAGCCCCAGCATTTT. It encodes CATSREGDSLNQPQHF.

The rearrangement joins TRBV28 to TRBJ2-5; no clear D. Trimming cost V 2 bases and J 7 bases, with 11 bases left between them. This CDR3 is 13 amino acids long. CDR1 is MDHEN and CDR2 is SYDVKM in the germline V gene. CDR3 sequence reads: CASSLVGPRTQYF. The CDR3 DNA follows: TGTGCCAGCAGTTTAGTTGGGCCGCGGACCCAGTACTTC.

This rearrangement joins TRBV6-5 to TRBJ2-7, with 7 bases aligning to TRBD1. V gave up 5 bases and J gave up 4 bases; unmatched junction bases: 8. Germline V gene data show CDR1 as MNHEY and CDR2 as SVGAGI. The CDR3 is made up of 14 amino acids. The DNA of the CDR3 is TGTGCCAGCAGTGTCCGACAGGGTGGTTACGAGCAGTACTTC. Translating gives CASSVRQGGYEQYF.

This clone was seen a few times. The V call is TRBV19, the J call TRBJ1-2; perhaps TRBD1 as D (5 bases). Germline V lookup: CDR1 LNHDA, CDR2 SQIVND (reference sequence). There are 14 residues in the CDR3. Trimming removed 3 bases at V and 4 bases at J, with 12 bases between. The CDR3 sequence: CASSIADTLYGYTF. The CDR3 DNA reads as TGTGCCAGTAGTATCGCGGACACGCTCTATGGCTACACCTTC.

This clone was picked up a small number of times. The J gene is TRBJ2-5, the V gene TRBV28; weak D call: TRBD2 (5 bases). This CDR3 has 11 amino acids. The germline gives CDR1 MDHEN, CDR2 SYDVKM. Deletions cut 8 bases from V and 5 bases from J, with 9 bases between. The CDR3 here is CASGGLETQYF. The CDR3 DNA reads TGTGCCAGCGGCGGGCTGGAGACCCAGTACTTC.

The CDR3 region is CASSLLRWRDQPQHF. The CDR3 coding sequence is TGTGCCAGCAGCTTATTAAGGTGGCGGGATCAGCCCCAGCATTTT. The chain employs TRBV7-8 and TRBJ1-5; no clear D gene. The CDR3 consists of 15 residues. The germline V gene encodes CDR1 SGHVS and CDR2 FQNEAQ. Deletions cut 2 bases from V and 5 bases from J, with 13 bases between.

The V call is TRBV18, the J call TRBJ2-7; TRBD2 agrees at 10 bases. Germline CDR1 is KGHSH and CDR2 is LQKENI. The CDR3 consists of 14 residues. J was trimmed by 3 bases and V by 3 bases; bases with no gene match: 2. CDR3 nucleotide sequence: TGTGCCAGCTCACCGGCTAGCGGGGGCTACGAGCAGTACTTC. Residues: CASSPASGGYEQYF.

Worth noting for this clone: A read error may account for a junction end that differs from germline. This sequence joins TRBV5-6 and TRBJ2-1, with 11 bases aligning to TRBD2. This CDR3 has 14 residues. Per the germline V gene, CDR1 is SGHDT and CDR2 is YYEEEE. The CDR3 protein is CASSLGLAGGPLLF. DNA for the CDR3: TGTGCCAGCAGCTTGGGGCTAGCGGGGGGTCCCCTCCTCTTC.

The CDR3 DNA reads TGTGCCACCAGCAGAGATGGCGGGAGCTCTAGCTCCTACGAGCAGTACTTC. As protein: CATSRDGGSSSSYEQYF. The J gene is TRBJ2-7, the V gene TRBV15, with 7 bases that match TRBD2. V lost 0 bases to trimming and J lost 0 bases; unmatched junction nucleotides: 8. The CDR3 spans 17 residues. Germline CDR1 is LNHNV and CDR2 is YYDKDF (reference sequence).